The source of this T cell receptor beta chain is a study of shared clonotypes between healthy human individuals. The assay was immunoSEQ multiplex PCR, and TCRdb's table has in-frame clones only and misses some. The table lists approximately 470,000 clones, 78% of them singletons. V was shortened by 0 bases and J by 4 bases, with 8 bases between the two germline ends. Germline lookup yields CDR1 SGHRS and CDR2 YFSETQ. The CDR3 is 13 amino acids. This chain uses TRBV5-1 with TRBJ2-7, with D maybe TRBD1 (5 bases). The sequenced sample consisted of PBMCs. This clonotype was sampled from a woman aged 40 to 50 in good health. Some clones in this sample may be carry-over from other donors' samples. The CDR3 protein is CASSLEDNYEQYF. The CDR3 nucleotides read TGCGCCAGCAGCTTGGAGGACAATTACGAGCAGTACTTC.